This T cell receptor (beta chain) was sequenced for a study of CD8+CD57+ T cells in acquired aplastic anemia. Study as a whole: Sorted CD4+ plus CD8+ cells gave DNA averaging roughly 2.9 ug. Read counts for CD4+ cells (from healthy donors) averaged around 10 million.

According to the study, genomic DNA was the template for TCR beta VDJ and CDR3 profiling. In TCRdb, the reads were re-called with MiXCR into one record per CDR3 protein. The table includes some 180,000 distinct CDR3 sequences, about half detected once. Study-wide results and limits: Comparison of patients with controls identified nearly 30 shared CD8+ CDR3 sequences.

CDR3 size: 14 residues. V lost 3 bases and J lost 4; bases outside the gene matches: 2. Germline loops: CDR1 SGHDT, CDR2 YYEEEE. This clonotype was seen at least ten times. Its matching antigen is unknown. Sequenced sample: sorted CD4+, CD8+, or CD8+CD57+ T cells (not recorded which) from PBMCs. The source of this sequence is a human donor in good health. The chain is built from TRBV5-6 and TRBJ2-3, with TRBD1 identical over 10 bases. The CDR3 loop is CASSWDRGADTQYF. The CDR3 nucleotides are TGTGCCAGCAGCTGGGACAGGGGTGCAGATACGCAGTATTTT.